A single sample gave rise to the 13 T cell receptor beta chains below, sequenced in a study of T cells in Graves' hyperthyroidism and ophthalmopathy. Authors of the study amplified TCR beta CDR3 regions from RNA transcripts. First-round RT-PCR with HTBI primers amplified the TCR CDR3 region. TCRdb reprocessed the multiplex PCR reads with MiXCR, giving one entry per CDR3 protein. The sample includes 300,000 to 400,000 distinct CDR3 sequences, about 20% of them seen just once. Sequenced: blood. These receptors all stem from a woman aged 50 to 60 with Graves' hyperthyroidism.

In its sample, this clonotype was seen a few times. The chain combines TRBV18 with TRBJ2-3; 7 nucleotides agree with TRBD1. V trimming: 3 bases; J trimming: 1 base; junction bases outside the gene matches: 10. Germline V gives CDR1 KGHSH, CDR2 LQKENI. The CDR3 is made up of 17 amino acids. The CDR3 DNA sequence: TGTGCCAGCTCACCGAAGGCTACAGGGGTGGGCACAGATACGCAGTATTTT. Translating it yields CASSPKATGVGTDTQYF.

The chain carries TRBV10-3 and TRBJ1-1; D might be TRBD1 (6 bases). Between the trimmed V and J ends, which lost 2 bases and 1 base, there was a span of 11 bases. From germline, CDR1 is ENHRY and CDR2 SYGVKD. This CDR3 contains 15 residues. CDR3 sequence (DNA): TGTGCCATCAGTGAGCGGAGGACAGAGAACACTGAAGCTTTCTTT. Translated: CAISERRTENTEAFF.

This clonotype was detected a few times. J is TRBJ2-1 and V is TRBV29-1, with 11 bases identical to TRBD2. Germline CDR1 and CDR2: SQVTM and ANQGSEA. Trimming removed 3 bases from V and 7 bases from J; junction bases left unmatched: 5. The CDR3 runs 14 residues. This CDR3 is CSVELASGGNEQFF. The DNA of the CDR3 is TGCAGCGTTGAGCTGGCTAGCGGGGGGAATGAGCAGTTCTTC.

The chain recombines TRBV7-2 with TRBJ2-1; 9 positions match TRBD1. Germline lookup yields CDR1 SGHTA and CDR2 FQGNSA. J lost 3 bases, V lost 5 bases, and 14 bases had no gene match. The CDR3 has 18 amino acids. CDR3 protein: CASSRLPPPGQGYNEQFF. DNA for the CDR3: TGTGCCAGCAGCCGTTTGCCGCCCCCGGGACAGGGCTACAATGAGCAGTTCTTC.

The genes are TRBV18 and TRBJ2-7, with TRBD1 matching over 8 bases. Germline V gene sequence: CDR1 KGHSH, CDR2 LQKENI. This CDR3 is built from 15 residues. Losses at the gene ends were 3 bases for V and 5 bases for J; bases not matched to a gene: 9. As DNA, the CDR3 is TGTGCCAGCTCACCCAAGTCAGGGGGCTTACACGAGCAGTACTTC. It codes for CASSPKSGGLHEQYF.

In this sample, this clonotype turned up many times. The CDR3 reads CASSPIPGQGEIYEQYF. For the CDR3, the DNA is TGTGCCAGCAGCCCCATCCCGGGACAGGGAGAAATCTACGAGCAGTACTTC. This sequence joins TRBV28 and TRBJ2-7, with TRBD1 matching 9 bases. The germline gives CDR1 MDHEN, CDR2 SYDVKM. This CDR3 spans 17 amino acids. The J segment lost 3 bases and the V segment lost 6 bases, leaving 15 bases of the junction unmatched. Full variable domain (rest looked up from reference TRBV28 and TRBJ2-7): DVKVTQSSRYLVKRTGEKVFLECVQDMDHENMFWYRQDPGLGLRLIYFSYDVKMKEKGDIPEGYSVSREKKERFSLILESASTNQTSMYLCASSPIPGQGEIYEQYFGPGTRLTVT.

This clonotype appeared many times. J is TRBJ2-7 and V is TRBV6-1; 10 positions match TRBD2. Germline CDR1 and CDR2: MNHNS and SASEGT. The ends lost 5 bases at V and 0 bases at J; junction bases unmatched: 4. The CDR3 has 15 amino acids. The CDR3: CASSLAGVSSYEQYV. The CDR3 bases are TGTGCCAGCAGTCTAGCGGGGGTTAGCTCCTACGAGCAGTACGTC.

This clonotype has ten or more counts. V and J are TRBV30 and TRBJ1-1; D call uncertain. Germline CDR1 reads GTSNPN; CDR2 reads SVGIG (reference sequence). This CDR3 is 11 amino acids long. The ends were cut back, 1 base at V and 4 bases at J, with 4 bases in the middle. CDR3 DNA sequence: TGTGCCTGGAGTGCCCGCACTGAAGCTTTCTTT. This codes for CAWSARTEAFF.

In this sample, this clonotype turned up many times. V gene TRBV2 combines with J gene TRBJ2-7; TRBD1 agrees at 12 bases. In germline, CDR1 is SNHLY, CDR2 FYNNEI. The CDR3 extends over 15 amino acids. V dropped 3 bases and J dropped 5; count of bases not matched to a gene: 5. The CDR3 region is CASSEGQGAFDEQYF. Written as DNA, the CDR3 is TGTGCCAGCAGTGAGGGACAGGGGGCTTTCGACGAGCAGTACTTC. The whole variable domain, filled in from reference TRBV2 and TRBJ2-7, reads EPEVTQTPSHQVTQMGQEVILRCVPISNHLYFYWYRQILGQKVEFLVSFYNNEISEKSEIFDDQFSVERPDGSNFTLKIRSTKLEDSAMYFCASSEGQGAFDEQYFGPGTRLTVT.

This clonotype has just a few counts. The CDR3 DNA is TGTGCCAGCATGGGGTCCGGGGAGCTGTTTTTT. The encoded protein is CASMGSGELFF. The rearrangement links TRBV12-3 or TRBV12-4 to TRBJ2-2; D gene uncertain. The CDR3 sequence is 11 residues long. The ends were cut back, 7 bases at V and 6 bases at J, with 6 bases in the middle.

V gene TRBV6-6 combines with J gene TRBJ2-5; D may be TRBD2 (5 bases). V was pared by 5 bases and J by 4 bases, with 11 bases between. Per germline, CDR1 MNHNY and CDR2 SVGAGI (reference sequence). The CDR3 extends over 13 amino acids. The CDR3 protein is CASSEVAGETQYF. CDR3 nucleotides: TGTGCCAGCAGTGAGGTGGCGGGAGAGACCCAGTACTTC.

There are many counts of this clonotype. The chain joins TRBV11-2 to TRBJ2-1, with D unclear. The CDR3 is 17 residues long. In germline, CDR1 is SGHAT, CDR2 FQNNGV. V was cut by 0 bases and J by 2 bases, with 14 bases left in between. The CDR3 sequence is CASSLDVETTTYNEQFF. The CDR3 nucleotides are TGTGCCAGCAGCTTAGATGTGGAGACCACAACCTACAATGAGCAGTTCTTC.

With regard to this clonotype: This may arise from a read error, as a much more abundant clone is one base away. No conserved phenylalanine or tryptophan ends this CDR3, so it is likely a read error. The chain uses TRBV6-1 and TRBJ1-1, with a weak D call TRBD1 (5 bases). Germline V gene sequence: CDR1 MNHNS, CDR2 SASEGT. V was pared by 10 bases and J by 0 bases, with 12 bases between. This CDR3 spans 13 amino acids. CDR3 protein: CAIEGSMNTEAFS. CDR3 bases: TGTGCCATCGAGGGGAGTATGAACACTGAAGCTTTCTCT.